These T cell receptor beta chains were read from a single sample in a study of T cell responses to AZD1222 COVID-19 vaccine. This table comes from immunoSEQ multiplex PCR, and its TCRdb copy is limited to in-frame clones, with some not included. The sample yields 65,000 to 75,000 clones, approximately 90% seen once. The source material was peripheral blood, sampled 28 days after the second dose of the MenACWY control vaccine. The receptors derive from an adult who received the MenACWY meningococcal vaccine as a control. The CDR3 runs from the conserved cysteine through the conserved F or W. Each record gives: D gene, V gene, clone size, J gene, CDR3 protein, CDR3 DNA. D genes are given only for firm matches. For some rows the clone size is stated as once, few or many, or as a class when expanded; others skip it.

>TRBD1|TRBV7-6|-|TRBJ1-2
CASSTNFQGDGYTF
TGTGCCAGCAGCACCAACTTCCAGGGGGATGGCTACACCTTC
>-|TRBV7-2|-|TRBJ1-1
CASSFTENTEAFF
TGTGCCAGCAGCTTTACAGAGAACACTGAAGCTTTCTTT
>-|TRBV2|-|TRBJ1-4
CASSERGLGTNEKLFF
TGTGCCAGCAGTGAAAGAGGCCTGGGAACTAATGAAAAACTGTTTTTT
>-|TRBV11-2|-|TRBJ2-3
CASSLGAEIDTQYF
TGTGCCAGCAGCTTAGGGGCAGAAATCGATACGCAGTATTTT
>-|TRBV6-6|-|TRBJ1-2
CASTSIVEGYTF
TGTGCCAGCACCTCAATAGTAGAAGGCTACACCTTC
>-|TRBV5-1|medium-sized|TRBJ2-7
CASSFDWTYEQYF
TGCGCCAGCAGCTTTGACTGGACCTACGAGCAGTACTTC
>TRBD1|TRBV12-5|-|TRBJ1-5
CASGLSRGDSQICSQPQHF
TGTGCTAGTGGTTTGTCACGGGGGGACAGCCAAATTTGTTCTCAGCCCCAGCATTTT
>-|TRBV5-1|few|TRBJ1-5
CASSLMGSQPQHF
TGCGCCAGCAGCTTAATGGGTAGCCAGCCCCAGCATTTT
>TRBD1|TRBV3-1/TRBV3-2|-|TRBJ1-2
CASSQEDRGHGYTF
TGTGCCAGCAGCCAAGAGGACAGGGGGCATGGCTACACCTTC
>-|TRBV7-8|-|TRBJ2-5
CASSLAGARQETQYF
TGTGCCAGCAGCTTAGCGGGAGCCAGACAAGAGACCCAGTACTTC
>-|TRBV5-1|-|TRBJ1-4
CASSRGSPVDEKLFF
TGCGCCAGCAGCCGTGGCTCCCCGGTCGATGAAAAACTGTTTTTT
>-|TRBV6-1|-|TRBJ2-5
CASSEAGEETQYF
TGTGCCAGCAGTGAAGCAGGGGAAGAGACCCAGTACTTC
>-|TRBV6-5|few|TRBJ1-1
CASARLSNTEAFF
TGTGCCAGCGCGAGGCTTTCGAACACTGAAGCTTTCTTT
>TRBD2|TRBV2|-|TRBJ2-1
CASRGREELYEQFF
TGTGCCAGCAGAGGACGGGAGGAACTTTATGAGCAGTTCTTC
>-|TRBV15|-|TRBJ2-5
CATSRDTQGETQYF
TGTGCCACCAGCAGAGATACTCAGGGGGAGACCCAGTACTTC
>-|TRBV7-2|few|TRBJ1-6
CASTLTSAAGYSPLHF
TGTGCCAGCACCCTGACTTCAGCGGCTGGTTATTCACCCCTCCACTTT
>-|TRBV30|-|TRBJ1-5
CAWSEGNSNQPQHF
TGTGCCTGGAGTGAAGGGAATAGCAATCAGCCCCAGCATTTT
>-|TRBV3-1/TRBV3-2|-|TRBJ1-5
CASSQVAGADQPQHF
TGTGCCAGCAGCCAAGTCGCGGGGGCGGATCAGCCCCAGCATTTT
>-|TRBV12-3/TRBV12-4|-|TRBJ2-3
CASSFTPDTQYF
TGTGCCAGCAGTTTCACGCCAGATACGCAGTATTTT
>-|TRBV7-9|-|TRBJ1-6
CASSLGYSENSPLHF
TGTGCCAGCAGCTTAGGGTACAGTGAGAATTCACCCCTCCACTTT
>-|TRBV4-3|-|TRBJ2-3
CASSQDTGVTDTQYF
TGCGCCAGCAGCCAAGATACCGGGGTCACAGATACGCAGTATTTT
>TRBD1|TRBV7-3|-|TRBJ2-1
CASSRRTGEVNEQLF
TGTGCCAGCAGCCGTCGGACAGGTGAAGTGAATGAGCAGCTCTTC
>-|TRBV5-1|-|TRBJ2-6
CASSLSGDTGANVLTF
TGCGCCAGCAGCTTGTCCGGAGATACTGGGGCCAACGTCCTGACTTTC
>-|TRBV5-1|-|TRBJ2-3
CASGSTDTQYF
TGCGCCAGCGGTAGCACAGATACGCAGTATTTT